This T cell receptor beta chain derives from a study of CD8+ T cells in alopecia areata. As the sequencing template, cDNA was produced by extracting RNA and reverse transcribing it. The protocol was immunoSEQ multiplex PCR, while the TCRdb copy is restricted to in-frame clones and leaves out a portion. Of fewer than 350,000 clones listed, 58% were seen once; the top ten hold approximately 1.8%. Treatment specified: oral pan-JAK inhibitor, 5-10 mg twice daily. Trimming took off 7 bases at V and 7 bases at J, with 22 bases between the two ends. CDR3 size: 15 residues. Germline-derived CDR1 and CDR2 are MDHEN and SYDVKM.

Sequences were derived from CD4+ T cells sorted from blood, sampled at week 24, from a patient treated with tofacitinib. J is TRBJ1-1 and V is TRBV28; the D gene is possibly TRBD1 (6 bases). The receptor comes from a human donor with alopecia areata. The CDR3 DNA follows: TGTGCCAGCACCCCGAATGGGCAGGGGAGCGGTGAAGCTTTCTTT. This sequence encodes CASTPNGQGSGEAFF. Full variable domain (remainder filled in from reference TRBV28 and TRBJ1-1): DVKVTQSSRYLVKRTGEKVFLECVQDMDHENMFWYRQDPGLGLRLIYFSYDVKMKEKGDIPEGYSVSREKKERFSLILESASTNQTSMYLCASTPNGQGSGEAFFGQGTRLTVV.